A selection of T cell receptor beta chains follows, all from one sample in a study of blood T cell repertoires in COVID-19. The repertoire was sequenced with immunoSEQ multiplex PCR; TCRdb's copy has only in-frame clones and lacks some. The data contain about half a million clones, 80% to 90% of them seen just once; the ten biggest clones take up approximately 0.9%. The sequenced material came from peripheral blood. The receptors shown here come from a man younger than 35 with COVID-19, enrolled during active disease. Each CDR3 is given with its conserved first and last residue. Fields, in order: J gene, V gene, clone size, CDR3 protein. Size tells how often a clone was seen (once, few, many) or the class of an expanded clone, and some rows leave it out.

>TRBJ1-1|TRBV3-1/TRBV3-2|few
CASSPGRNTEAFF
>TRBJ2-7|TRBV2|NA
CASSKERGGFEQYF
>TRBJ2-2|TRBV7-9|NA
CASSLEFVAGINTGELFF
>TRBJ2-3|TRBV5-4|NA
CASRPSGSGTQYF
>TRBJ2-3|TRBV11-1|NA
CASSSRTSGITDTQYF
>TRBJ2-5|TRBV29-1|NA
CSVEVAGGGAGETQYF
>TRBJ1-1|TRBV5-1|NA
CASSSQGAVTEAFF
>TRBJ1-1|TRBV7-9|few
CASSNRGVGEAFF
>TRBJ1-6|TRBV10-3|NA
CAITPGQGPNSPLHF
>TRBJ2-3|TRBV28|NA
CASSSRLAGGDTQYF
>TRBJ2-1|TRBV5-8|NA
CASSPTGLETYNEQFF
>TRBJ1-3|TRBV5-1|NA
CASSFGTEGNTIYF
>TRBJ1-2|TRBV7-5|NA
CVRSLQGRQGYTF
>TRBJ1-1|TRBV2|NA
CASSPYRDRGRTEAFF
>TRBJ1-6|TRBV3-1/TRBV3-2|NA
CASSQGIAGGNSPLHF
>TRBJ1-6|TRBV4-2|NA
CASSTRANSPLHF
>TRBJ2-2|TRBV5-1|NA
CASSPQGMGSGELFF
>TRBJ2-1|TRBV10-1|NA
CASGSGGANNEQFF
>TRBJ1-4|TRBV6-5|NA
CASKHLQGSNEKLFF
>TRBJ1-1|TRBV5-6|NA
CASRLQGVEIEAFF
>TRBJ2-1|TRBV18|NA
CASSPRASTGDEQFF
>TRBJ1-2|TRBV27|NA
CASSNRGPAYGYTF
>TRBJ2-6|TRBV18|NA
CASSGQGVSGANVLTF
>TRBJ2-3|TRBV4-2|NA
CASSQDRGLVSDTQYF
>TRBJ2-5|TRBV5-1|NA
CASSFNGQGAVETQYF
>TRBJ2-1|TRBV5-1|NA
CASSLGAGAADNEQFF
>TRBJ2-3|TRBV24-1|NA
CATSVVAGHTDTQYF
>TRBJ2-1|TRBV10-1|NA
CASSSLTSGTRNEQFF
>TRBJ1-2|TRBV29-1|once
CSVEDQGAYGYTF
>TRBJ2-7|TRBV27|NA
CASSLIGQGSSYEQYF